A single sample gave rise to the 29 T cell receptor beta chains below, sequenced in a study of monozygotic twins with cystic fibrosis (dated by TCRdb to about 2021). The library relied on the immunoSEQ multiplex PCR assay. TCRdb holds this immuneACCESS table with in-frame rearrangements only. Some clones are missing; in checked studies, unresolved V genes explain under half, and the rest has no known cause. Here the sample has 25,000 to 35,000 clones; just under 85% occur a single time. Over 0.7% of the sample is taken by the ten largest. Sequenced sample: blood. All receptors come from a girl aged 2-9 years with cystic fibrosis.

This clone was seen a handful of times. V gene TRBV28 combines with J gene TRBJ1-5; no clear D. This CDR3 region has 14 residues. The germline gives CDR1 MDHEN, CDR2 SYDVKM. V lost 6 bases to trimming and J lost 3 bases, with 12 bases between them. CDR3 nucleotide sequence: TGTGCCAGCAGCCCCGCCGAGTACAATCAGCCCCAGCATTTT. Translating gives CASSPAEYNQPQHF.

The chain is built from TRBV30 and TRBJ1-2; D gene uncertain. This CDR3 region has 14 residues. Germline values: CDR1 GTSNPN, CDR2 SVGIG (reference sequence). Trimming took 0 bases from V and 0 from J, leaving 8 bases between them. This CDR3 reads CAWSVRRSNYGYTF. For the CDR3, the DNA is TGTGCCTGGAGTGTTCGAAGATCTAACTATGGCTACACCTTC.

This chain's CDR3 is CASRIQGIIKGQPQHF. CDR3 coding DNA: TGTGCCAGCAGAATTCAGGGGATAATTAAAGGTCAGCCCCAGCATTTT. The chain has TRBV28 and TRBJ1-5, with a possible D match to TRBD1 (6 bases). Looked up from germline, CDR1 is MDHEN and CDR2 is SYDVKM. V was shortened by 6 bases and J by 6 bases, with 21 bases between the two germline ends. This CDR3 is 16 amino acids long.

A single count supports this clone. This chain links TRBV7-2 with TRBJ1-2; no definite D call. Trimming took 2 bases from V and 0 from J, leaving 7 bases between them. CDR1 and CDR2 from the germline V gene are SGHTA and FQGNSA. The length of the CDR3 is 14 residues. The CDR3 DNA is TGTGCCAGCAGCTTAAGGAGAACTAACTATGGCTACACCTTC. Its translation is CASSLRRTNYGYTF.

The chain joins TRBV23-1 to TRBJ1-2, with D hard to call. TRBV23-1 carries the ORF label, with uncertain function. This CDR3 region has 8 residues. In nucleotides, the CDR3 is TGCGCGGCCTATGGCTACACCTTC. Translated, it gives CAAYGYTF.

This CDR3 is CAWRTGYNEQFF. The CDR3 DNA is TGTGCCTGGAGAACCGGGTACAATGAGCAGTTCTTC. The chain joins TRBV30 to TRBJ2-1; D remains ambiguous. The V gene's germline CDR1 is GTSNPN and CDR2 SVGIG (reference sequence). The CDR3 sequence is 12 residues long. V was clipped by 3 bases and J by 4 bases, with 7 bases between them.

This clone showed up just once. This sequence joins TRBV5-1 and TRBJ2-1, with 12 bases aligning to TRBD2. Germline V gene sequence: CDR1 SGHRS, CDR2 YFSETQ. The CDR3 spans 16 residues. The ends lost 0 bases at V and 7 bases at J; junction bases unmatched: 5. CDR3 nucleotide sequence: TGCGCCAGCAGCTTGGGACTAGCGGGAGTCTTTAATGAGCAGTTCTTC. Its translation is CASSLGLAGVFNEQFF.

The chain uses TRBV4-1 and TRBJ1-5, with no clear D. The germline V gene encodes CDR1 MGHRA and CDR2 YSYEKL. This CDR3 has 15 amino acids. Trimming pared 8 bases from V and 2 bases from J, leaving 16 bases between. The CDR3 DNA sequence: TGCGCCAGCGGACGCGGGTTCAGTGGCAATCAGCCCCAGCATTTT. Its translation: CASGRGFSGNQPQHF.

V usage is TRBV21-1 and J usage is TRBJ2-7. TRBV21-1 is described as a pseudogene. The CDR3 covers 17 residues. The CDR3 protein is CASRQRTGAKGSDEQYF. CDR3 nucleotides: TGTGCCAGCAGACAACGGACGGGCGCTAAGGGATCGGACGAGCAGTACTTC.

This CDR3 reads CASSIGLGPSAGYTF. The DNA for the CDR3 is TGTGCCAGTAGTATAGGTCTGGGGCCGAGCGCAGGCTACACCTTC. V is TRBV19 and J is TRBJ1-2; D may be TRBD1 (5 bases). Deletions cut 1 base from V and 8 bases from J, with 17 bases between. Germline CDR1 is LNHDA and CDR2 is SQIVND (reference sequence). The CDR3 loop spans 15 amino acids.

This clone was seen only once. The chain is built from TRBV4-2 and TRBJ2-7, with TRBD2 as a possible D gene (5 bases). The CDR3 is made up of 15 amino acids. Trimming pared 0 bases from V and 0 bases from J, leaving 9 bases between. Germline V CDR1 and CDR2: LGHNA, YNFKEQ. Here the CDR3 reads CASSQELARSYEQYF. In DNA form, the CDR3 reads TGTGCCAGCAGCCAAGAATTAGCGCGCTCCTACGAGCAGTACTTC.

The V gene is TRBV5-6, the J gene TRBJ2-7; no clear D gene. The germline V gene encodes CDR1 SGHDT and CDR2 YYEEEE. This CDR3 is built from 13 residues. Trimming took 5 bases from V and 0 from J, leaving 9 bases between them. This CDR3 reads CASRDVSSYEQYF. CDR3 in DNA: TGTGCCAGCAGGGACGTAAGCTCCTACGAGCAGTACTTC.

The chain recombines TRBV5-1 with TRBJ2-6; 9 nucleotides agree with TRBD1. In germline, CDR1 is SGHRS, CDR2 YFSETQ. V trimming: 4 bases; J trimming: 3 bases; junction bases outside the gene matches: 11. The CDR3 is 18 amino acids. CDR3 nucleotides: TGCGCCAGCAGCCTGGGACAGGGAGATTTGCGTGGGGCCAACGTCCTGACTTTC. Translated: CASSLGQGDLRGANVLTF.

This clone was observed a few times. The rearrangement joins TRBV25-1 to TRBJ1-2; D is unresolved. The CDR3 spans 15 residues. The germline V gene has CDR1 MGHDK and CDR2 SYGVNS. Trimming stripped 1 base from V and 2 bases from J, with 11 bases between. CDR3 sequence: CASSEFGSTNYGYTF. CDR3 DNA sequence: TGTGCCAGCAGTGAATTCGGCTCTACGAACTATGGCTACACCTTC.

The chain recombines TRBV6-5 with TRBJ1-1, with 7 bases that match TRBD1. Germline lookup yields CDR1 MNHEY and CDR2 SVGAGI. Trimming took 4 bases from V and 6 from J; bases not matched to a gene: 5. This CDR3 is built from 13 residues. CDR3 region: CASSSGGRSEAFF. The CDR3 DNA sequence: TGTGCCAGCAGTTCAGGGGGTCGCTCTGAAGCTTTCTTT.

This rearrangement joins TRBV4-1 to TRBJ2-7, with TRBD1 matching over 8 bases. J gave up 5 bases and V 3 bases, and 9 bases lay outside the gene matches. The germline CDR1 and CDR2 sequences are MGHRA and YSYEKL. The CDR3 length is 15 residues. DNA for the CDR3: TGCGCCAGCAGCCATGAAGGACAGGGATTCCACGAGCAGTACTTC. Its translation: CASSHEGQGFHEQYF.

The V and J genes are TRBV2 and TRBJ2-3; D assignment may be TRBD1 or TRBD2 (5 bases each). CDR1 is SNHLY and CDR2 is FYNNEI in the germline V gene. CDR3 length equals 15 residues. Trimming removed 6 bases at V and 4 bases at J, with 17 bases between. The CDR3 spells CASRGTPQRADTQYF. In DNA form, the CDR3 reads TGTGCCAGCAGGGGGACCCCTCAACGGGCAGATACGCAGTATTTT. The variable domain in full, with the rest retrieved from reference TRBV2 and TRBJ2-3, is EPEVTQTPSHQVTQMGQEVILRCVPISNHLYFYWYRQILGQKVEFLVSFYNNEISEKSEIFDDQFSVERPDGSNFTLKIRSTKLEDSAMYFCASRGTPQRADTQYFGPGTRLTVL.

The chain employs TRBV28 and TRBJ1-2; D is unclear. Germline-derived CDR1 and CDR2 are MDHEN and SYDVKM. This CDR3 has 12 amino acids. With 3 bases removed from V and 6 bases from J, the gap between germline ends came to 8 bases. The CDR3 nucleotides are TGTGCCAGCAGTTTGCCCCCGGATGGCTACACCTTC. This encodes CASSLPPDGYTF.

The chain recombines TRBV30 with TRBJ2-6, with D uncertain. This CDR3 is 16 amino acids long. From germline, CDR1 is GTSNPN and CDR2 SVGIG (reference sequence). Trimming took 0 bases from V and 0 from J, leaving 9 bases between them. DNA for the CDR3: TGTGCCTGGAGTGTAAACCGGGTCTCTGGGGCCAACGTCCTGACTTTC. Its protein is CAWSVNRVSGANVLTF.

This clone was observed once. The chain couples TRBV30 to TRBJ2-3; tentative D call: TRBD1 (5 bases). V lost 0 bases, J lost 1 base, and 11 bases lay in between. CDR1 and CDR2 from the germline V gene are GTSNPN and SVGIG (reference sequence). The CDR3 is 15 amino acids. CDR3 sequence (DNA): TGTGCCTGGAGTGTTCAGGGAATGGGCACAGATACGCAGTATTTT. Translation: CAWSVQGMGTDTQYF.

The CDR3 nucleotides read TGTGCCAGCAGCCTTTGGGGAGGGGGCTACGAGCAGTACTTC. It specifies CASSLWGGGYEQYF. V and J are TRBV5-6 and TRBJ2-7, with D perhaps matching TRBD2 (7 bases). Germline V gives CDR1 SGHDT, CDR2 YYEEEE. The ends were cut back, 4 bases at V and 3 bases at J, with 14 bases in the middle. The CDR3 length is 14 residues.

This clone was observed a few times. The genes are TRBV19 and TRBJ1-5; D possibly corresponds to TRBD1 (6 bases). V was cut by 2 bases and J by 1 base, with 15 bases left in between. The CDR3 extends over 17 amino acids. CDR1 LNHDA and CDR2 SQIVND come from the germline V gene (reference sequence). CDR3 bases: TGTGCCAGTAGTATAAGCAGGGGTATTTGGAGCAATCAGCCCCAGCATTTT. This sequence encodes CASSISRGIWSNQPQHF. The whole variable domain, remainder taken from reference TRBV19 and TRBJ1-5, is DGGITQSPKYLFRKEGQNVTLSCEQNLNHDAMYWYRQDPGQGLRLIYYSQIVNDFQKGDIAEGYSVSREKKESFPLTVTSAQKNPTAFYLCASSISRGIWSNQPQHFGDGTRLSIL.

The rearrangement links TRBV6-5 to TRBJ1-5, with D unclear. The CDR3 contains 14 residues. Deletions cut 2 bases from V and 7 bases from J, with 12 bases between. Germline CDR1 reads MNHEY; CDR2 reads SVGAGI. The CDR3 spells CASSYVLGGQPQHF. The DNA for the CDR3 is TGTGCCAGCAGTTACGTCCTGGGAGGACAGCCCCAGCATTTT.

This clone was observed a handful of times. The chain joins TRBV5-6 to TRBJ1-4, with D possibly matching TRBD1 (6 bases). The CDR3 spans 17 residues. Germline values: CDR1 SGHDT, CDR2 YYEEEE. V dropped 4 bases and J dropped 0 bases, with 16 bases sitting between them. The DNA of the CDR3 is TGTGCCAGCAGCCACGCCGCGAGGGGGGCAACTAATGAAAAACTGTTTTTT. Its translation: CASSHAARGATNEKLFF. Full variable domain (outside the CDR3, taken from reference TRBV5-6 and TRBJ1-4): DAGVTQSPTHLIKTRGQQVTLRCSPKSGHDTVSWYQQALGQGPQFIFQYYEEEERQRGNFPDRFSGHQFPNYSSELNVNALLLGDSALYLCASSHAARGATNEKLFFGSGTQLSVL.

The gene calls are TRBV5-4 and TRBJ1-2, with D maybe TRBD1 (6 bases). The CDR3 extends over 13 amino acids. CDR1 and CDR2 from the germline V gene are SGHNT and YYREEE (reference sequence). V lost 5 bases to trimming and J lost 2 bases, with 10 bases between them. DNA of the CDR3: TGTGCCAGCAGTTTTGGACAGAACTATGGCTACACCTTC. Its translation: CASSFGQNYGYTF. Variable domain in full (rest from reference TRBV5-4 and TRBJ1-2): ETGVTQSPTHLIKTRGQQVTLRCSSQSGHNTVSWYQQALGQGPQFIFQYYREEENGRGNFPPRFSGLQFPNYSSELNVNALELDDSALYLCASSFGQNYGYTFGSGTRLTVV.

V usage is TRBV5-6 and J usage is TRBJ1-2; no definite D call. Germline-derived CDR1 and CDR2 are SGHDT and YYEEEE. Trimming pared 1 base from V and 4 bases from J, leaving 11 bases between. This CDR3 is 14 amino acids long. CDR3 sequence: CASSLLHSIYGYTF. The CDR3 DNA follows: TGTGCCAGCAGCTTGCTACACTCAATCTATGGCTACACCTTC.

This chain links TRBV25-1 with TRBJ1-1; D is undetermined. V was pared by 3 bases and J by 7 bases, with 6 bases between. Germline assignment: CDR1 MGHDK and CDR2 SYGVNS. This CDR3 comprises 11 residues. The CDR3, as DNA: TGTGCCAGCAGTGATCTGGGTGAAGCTTTCTTT. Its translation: CASSDLGEAFF.

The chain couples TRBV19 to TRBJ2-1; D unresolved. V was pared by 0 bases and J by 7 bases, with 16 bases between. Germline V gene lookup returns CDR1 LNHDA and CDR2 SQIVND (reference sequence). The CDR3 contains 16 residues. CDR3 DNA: TGTGCCAGTAGTATAGATCGGCCTTTAACACGGAATGAGCAGTTCTTC. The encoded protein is CASSIDRPLTRNEQFF.

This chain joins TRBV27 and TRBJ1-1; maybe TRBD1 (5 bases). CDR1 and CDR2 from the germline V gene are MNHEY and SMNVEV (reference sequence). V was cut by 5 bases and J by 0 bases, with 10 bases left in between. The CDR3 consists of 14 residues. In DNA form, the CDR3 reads TGTGCCAGCAGTCTCCAGGGTTTGAACACTGAAGCTTTCTTT. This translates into CASSLQGLNTEAFF.